Sequencing of this T cell receptor beta chain was carried out in a study of blood T cells in healthy people across ages. The V and J ends lost 3 bases and 3 bases, in that order; junction bases with no gene match: 8. The CDR3 covers 14 residues. Germline-derived CDR1 and CDR2 are DFQATT and SNEGSKA (reference sequence). Next came a second PCR, run for roughly 6 to 11 cycles, which used a sample-barcoded 5' primer along with a J-beta primer mix. MiXCR was run by TCRdb on the 5' RACE reads, yielding one entry per CDR3 protein. The sample comprises approximately 850,000 distinct CDR3 sequences, under 55% of which are singletons, and about a fifth rests with the top ten. Healthy Caucasian individuals from Russia aged about 6 to 95 were enrolled as donors.

The TCR comes from a man aged 60 to 69 in good health. The chain joins TRBV20-1 to TRBJ2-7; 7 bases match TRBD1. Sequencing was performed on blood. The DNA of the CDR3 is TGCAGTGCTAGCTCACAGGGGATACTCTACGAGCAGTACTTC. Amino acid sequence: CSASSQGILYEQYF.